A single sample gave rise to the 3 T cell receptor beta chains below, sequenced in a study of T-cell memory formation after mild COVID-19. TCRdb redid the calling of the 5' RACE reads with MiXCR, one entry per CDR3 protein. The sample has approximately 100,000 distinct CDR3 sequences, approximately 10% seen once; the top ten hold roughly 40%. Source material: PBMCs or a T cell subset sorted from them (not recorded which). These TCRs come from a young man who had mild COVID-19 (a few samples of this study predate the infection). Cell type and time point are not known.

The table lists this clonotype with a few counts. The rearrangement uses TRBV4-1 and TRBJ2-7; D is undetermined. This CDR3 is built from 15 residues. Trimming removed 1 base from V and 4 bases from J, with 14 bases in between. Germline V gives CDR1 MGHRA, CDR2 YSYEKL. This CDR3 reads CASSQARSGRYEQYF. CDR3 DNA sequence: TGCGCCAGCAGCCAAGCCCGATCCGGCAGGTACGAGCAGTACTTC.

This clonotype was seen a handful of times. The chain links TRBV12-3 or TRBV12-4 to TRBJ1-1, with a tentative D call TRBD1 (6 bases). This CDR3 has 16 residues. Deletions cut 6 bases from V and 1 base from J, with 18 bases between. Here the CDR3 DNA reads TGTGCCAGCAGCCCAAGGCGGACAGCCAAGAACACTGAAGCTTTCTTT. It is translated as CASSPRRTAKNTEAFF.

This clonotype came up a few times. This rearrangement joins TRBV12-3 or TRBV12-4 to TRBJ2-5; perhaps TRBD1 as D (6 bases). Trimming pared 3 bases from V and 5 bases from J, leaving 10 bases between. The CDR3 contains 13 residues. The CDR3 sequence: CASSLYRVETQYF. The CDR3 DNA reads as TGTGCCAGCAGTTTGTACAGGGTGGAGACCCAGTACTTC.